One sample yielded the 9 T cell receptor beta chains listed below, sequenced in a study of cytomegalovirus exposure and HLA in healthy donors. The method was immunoSEQ multiplex PCR; TCRdb's version includes in-frame clones alone and lacks a portion of them. This sample has over 150,000 clones, with about 86% found just once. Material for sequencing was PBMCs. The receptors originated from a woman in her thirties in good health and CMV-seronegative.

The chain carries TRBV7-2 and TRBJ2-3, with TRBD1 identical over 7 bases. The germline V gene encodes CDR1 SGHTA and CDR2 FQGNSA. This CDR3 region has 16 residues. After removal of 4 bases from V and 2 bases from J, the junction contained 9 bases not matched to a gene. The CDR3 DNA is TGTGCCAGCAGCTATATCGGACAGGCCGCCACAGATACGCAGTATTTT. Amino acid sequence: CASSYIGQAATDTQYF. Looking up the rest from reference TRBV7-2 and TRBJ2-3 gives the full variable domain: GAGVSQSPSNKVTEKGKDVELRCDPISGHTALYWYRQSLGQGLEFLIYFQGNSAPDKSGLPSDRFSAERTGGSVSTLTIQRTQQEDSAVYLCASSYIGQAATDTQYFGPGTRLTVL.

This clone came up once. The chain couples TRBV9 to TRBJ1-2, with TRBD1 matching over 7 bases. Unmatched junction bases numbered 6, after V lost 3 bases and J lost 4 bases. The CDR3 has 14 amino acids. Germline-derived CDR1 and CDR2 are SGDLS and YYNGEE. The CDR3 nucleotides read TGTGCCAGCAGCGCCCAGGGGGAAATCTATGGCTACACCTTC. Translation gives CASSAQGEIYGYTF.

The CDR3 is CAWSAVRAVPQETQYF. The CDR3 coding sequence is TGTGCCTGGAGTGCTGTGAGGGCCGTACCCCAAGAGACCCAGTACTTC. The V and J genes are TRBV30 and TRBJ2-5, with D perhaps TRBD2 (5 bases). The CDR3 is 16 amino acids. V gave up 1 base and J gave up 1 base, with 16 bases separating them. Germline V gives CDR1 GTSNPN, CDR2 SVGIG (reference sequence).

The CDR3, as DNA: TGCGCCAGCAGCCAAGATGGTTACTCTAATGAAAAACTGTTTTTT. This gives the protein CASSQDGYSNEKLFF. The chain is built from TRBV4-1 and TRBJ1-4; D unclear. This CDR3 has 15 residues. CDR1 MGHRA and CDR2 YSYEKL come from the germline V gene. V lost 0 bases to trimming and J lost 3 bases, with 8 bases between them.

This chain joins TRBV9 and TRBJ2-7; 8 bases are shared with TRBD2. Germline CDR1 and CDR2: SGDLS and YYNGEE. V shed 4 bases, J shed 4 bases, and the junction held 13 bases outside the gene matches. The CDR3 is 16 amino acids. This CDR3 reads CASSPTPRLASYEQYF. The CDR3 DNA sequence: TGTGCCAGCAGCCCAACGCCCAGACTAGCGAGTTACGAGCAGTACTTC.

V usage is TRBV6-5 and J usage is TRBJ1-5; D is perhaps TRBD1 (6 bases). V dropped 3 bases and J dropped 3 bases, with 12 bases sitting between them. The CDR3 totals 15 residues. Germline V CDR1 and CDR2: MNHEY, SVGAGI. CDR3 residues: CASSYSGANNQPQHF. Written as DNA, the CDR3 is TGTGCCAGCAGTTATTCAGGGGCCAACAATCAGCCCCAGCATTTT.

This clone turned up a few times. The V gene is TRBV19, the J gene TRBJ1-5; 8 nucleotides agree with TRBD1. V was pared by 6 bases and J by 6 bases, with 10 bases of the junction left unmatched. This CDR3 spans 15 amino acids. CDR1 is LNHDA, CDR2 SQIVND, per germline (reference sequence). CDR3 nucleotide sequence: TGTGCCAGTAGCAGACTCGGACAGGGAGGTCAGCCCCAGCATTTT. This gives the protein CASSRLGQGGQPQHF.

The V call is TRBV7-8, the J call TRBJ2-5; D tentatively reads TRBD1 or TRBD2 (5 bases each). CDR3 size: 14 residues. CDR1 is SGHVS and CDR2 is FQNEAQ in the germline V gene. V gave up 5 bases and J gave up 4 bases, with 14 bases separating them. The CDR3 loop reads CASSRRVGGETQYF. As DNA, the CDR3 is TGTGCCAGCAGCCGCAGGGTTGGGGGAGAGACCCAGTACTTC.

The chain has TRBV7-9 and TRBJ1-5; TRBD1 matches 10 bases. This CDR3 contains 16 residues. Germline CDR1 and CDR2: SEHNR and FQNEAQ (reference sequence). Trimming cost V 1 base and J 7 bases; bases outside gene matches: 7. The chain's CDR3 is CASSLGDRGGGQPQHF. The CDR3 bases are TGTGCCAGCAGCTTAGGGGACAGGGGAGGGGGCCAGCCCCAGCATTTT.